A single sample is the source of the 14 T cell receptor beta chains below, sequenced in a study of blood T cell repertoires in COVID-19 (TCRdb year 2020). The library came from the immunoSEQ multiplex PCR assay. Not all clones reach the TCRdb copy of this immuneACCESS table, which keeps in-frame sequences only. Checked studies attribute under half of the gap to unresolved V genes and leave the rest unexplained. This sample gives over 60,000 clones in total; about four fifths of them show up just once. The ten largest clones represent 12% to 15% of the sample. Material for sequencing was peripheral blood. The receptors were sampled from a woman of 80 years or more with acute or convalescent COVID-19.

V usage is TRBV27 and J usage is TRBJ1-5, with 10 bases identical to TRBD1. The CDR3 loop spans 17 amino acids. Germline CDR1 reads MNHEY; CDR2 reads SMNVEV (reference sequence). V lost 6 bases to trimming and J lost 6 bases; unmatched junction nucleotides: 14. CDR3 region: CASRSVVGQGQGQPQHF. As DNA, the CDR3 is TGTGCCAGCAGGTCAGTGGTGGGACAGGGGCAGGGTCAGCCCCAGCATTTT.

The chain links TRBV7-2 to TRBJ2-1, with 10 bases aligning to TRBD2. Germline lookup yields CDR1 SGHTA and CDR2 FQGNSA. The ends lost 5 bases at V and 8 bases at J; junction bases unmatched: 9. CDR3 length: 15 amino acids. CDR3 in DNA: TGTGCCAGCAGCCCTGCTAGCGGGAGCTTTGATGAGCAGTTCTTC. Protein: CASSPASGSFDEQFF.

The V call is TRBV15, the J call TRBJ1-1; D is unresolved. CDR1 and CDR2 (germline): LNHNV, YYDKDF (reference sequence). The germline V and J ends were trimmed by 0 bases and 1 base, with 9 bases remaining between them. The CDR3 extends over 15 amino acids. The CDR3 DNA follows: TGTGCCACCAGCAGAGATCTAAACAGGAACACTGAAGCTTTCTTT. Residues: CATSRDLNRNTEAFF.

This clone was seen only a few times. The gene calls are TRBV28 and TRBJ2-3; maybe TRBD1 (5 bases). Trimming removed 6 bases at V and 1 base at J, with 8 bases between. Germline V gives CDR1 MDHEN, CDR2 SYDVKM. This CDR3 is 13 amino acids long. CDR3 nucleotides: TGTGCCAGCAGAGGGGCGGGCACAGATACGCAGTATTTT. It encodes CASRGAGTDTQYF.

This chain joins TRBV2 and TRBJ2-7, with 8 bases fitting TRBD1. Per the germline V gene, CDR1 is SNHLY and CDR2 is FYNNEI. This CDR3 is 12 amino acids long. V gave up 6 bases and J gave up 6 bases; unmatched junction bases: 4. CDR3 DNA: TGTGCCAGCAGGAGGACAGGGACCGAGCAGTACTTC. Residues: CASRRTGTEQYF.

This chain uses TRBV4-1 with TRBJ1-1; 7 bases align to TRBD1. In germline, CDR1 is MGHRA, CDR2 YSYEKL. This CDR3 has 19 residues. V shed 4 bases and J 3 bases; nucleotides not matched to a gene: 20. DNA for the CDR3: TGCGCCAGCAGCCTTTCCCATATCGGGACCAGGGGGACGGACACTGAAGCTTTCTTT. This translates into CASSLSHIGTRGTDTEAFF.

The V gene is TRBV7-2, the J gene TRBJ2-1; TRBD2 matches 8 bases. Per the germline V gene, CDR1 is SGHTA and CDR2 is FQGNSA. The V segment lost 3 bases and the J segment 0 bases; nucleotides outside the gene matches: 1. The CDR3 consists of 15 residues. This chain's CDR3 is CASSLSGSSYNEQFF. The CDR3, as DNA: TGTGCCAGCAGCTTGAGCGGGAGCTCCTACAATGAGCAGTTCTTC.

V is TRBV2 and J is TRBJ2-3, with 9 positions matching TRBD1. Germline V gives CDR1 SNHLY, CDR2 FYNNEI. Unmatched junction bases numbered 8, after V lost 3 bases and J lost 4 bases. CDR3 length: 16 residues. The CDR3 sequence is CASSDPGQGIADTQYF. CDR3 DNA sequence: TGTGCCAGCAGTGACCCGGGACAGGGTATCGCAGATACGCAGTATTTT. The whole variable domain, filled in from reference TRBV2 and TRBJ2-3, reads EPEVTQTPSHQVTQMGQEVILRCVPISNHLYFYWYRQILGQKVEFLVSFYNNEISEKSEIFDDQFSVERPDGSNFTLKIRSTKLEDSAMYFCASSDPGQGIADTQYFGPGTRLTVL.

The chain couples TRBV18 to TRBJ2-1; 16 bases map to TRBD2. Losses at the gene ends were 1 base for V and 9 bases for J; bases not matched to a gene: 9. Germline V gene sequence: CDR1 KGHSH, CDR2 LQKENI. CDR3 length: 18 amino acids. CDR3 residues: CASSPLGTSGRGHGEQFF. In DNA, the CDR3 is TGTGCCAGCTCACCACTGGGGACTAGCGGGAGGGGACACGGTGAGCAGTTCTTC.

This clone was seen only a few times. V is TRBV19 and J is TRBJ1-1; a possible D gene is TRBD1 (5 bases). With 5 bases removed from V and 2 bases from J, the gap between germline ends came to 15 bases. Germline-derived CDR1 and CDR2 are LNHDA and SQIVND (reference sequence). The CDR3 length is 15 residues. CDR3 amino acids: CASSWRHRSNTEAFF. The DNA of the CDR3 is TGTGCCAGTAGTTGGAGACACAGGTCCAACACTGAAGCTTTCTTT.

The chain links TRBV5-1 to TRBJ2-2; 8 bases map to TRBD1. The CDR3 is 19 residues long. Germline V gene sequence: CDR1 SGHRS, CDR2 YFSETQ. V shed 3 bases and J 8 bases; nucleotides not matched to a gene: 21. CDR3 amino acids: CASSSRDRPVSYLPGELFF. CDR3 nucleotides: TGCGCCAGCAGCTCCCGGGACAGGCCCGTCTCTTACTTACCTGGGGAGCTGTTTTTT.

V usage is TRBV28 and J usage is TRBJ2-7, with 7 bases matching TRBD2. V shed 6 bases and J 6 bases; nucleotides not matched to a gene: 17. Germline assignment: CDR1 MDHEN and CDR2 SYDVKM. This CDR3 is 16 amino acids long. CDR3 in DNA: TGTGCCAGCAGCGGCGGGAGTCTTACCTTTGGCTCCGAGCAGTACTTC. Its protein is CASSGGSLTFGSEQYF.

The chain links TRBV7-8 to TRBJ1-2, with 10 bases aligning to TRBD1. The germline V gene has CDR1 SGHVS and CDR2 FQNEAQ. This CDR3 spans 14 amino acids. Germline trimming cut 2 bases from V and 8 bases from J; bases unmatched to any gene: 5. The CDR3 region has the DNA TGTGCCAGCAGCTTATCCGGGACAGGGGAGGGCTACACCTTC. It specifies CASSLSGTGEGYTF.

This chain joins TRBV28 and TRBJ2-5, with no clear D. The CDR3 is 12 amino acids. V gave up 4 bases and J gave up 14 bases, with 17 bases separating them. Germline V gene lookup returns CDR1 MDHEN and CDR2 SYDVKM. CDR3 DNA: TGTGCCAGCAGTTCCACCGAGAGGTTAGGCTACTTC. It yields the protein CASSSTERLGYF.